A single sample gave rise to the 25 T cell receptor beta chains below, sequenced in a study of cytomegalovirus exposure and HLA in healthy donors. Both 60 Vbeta primers and 13 Jbeta primers went into the PCR. Some clones are missing from TCRdb's copy, which holds only in-frame ones; the method was immunoSEQ multiplex PCR. The repertoire consists of 120,000 or so clones, with over 60% occurring once and the leading ten covering 1%. Sequenced material: PBMCs. These receptors all come from a human donor in good health.

The chain couples TRBV6-1 to TRBJ1-5; tentative D call: TRBD1 (6 bases). The V end lost 7 bases, the J end lost 4 bases, and 14 bases lay between the germline ends. The CDR3 length is 14 residues. Germline assignment: CDR1 MNHNS and CDR2 SASEGT. This CDR3 reads CASTLRGGNQPQHF. The CDR3 DNA sequence: TGTGCCAGCACCCTAAGGGGGGGGAATCAGCCCCAGCATTTT.

The gene calls are TRBV6-1 and TRBJ2-7; D perhaps matches TRBD2 (7 bases). Germline V gives CDR1 MNHNS, CDR2 SASEGT. The CDR3 length is 14 residues. The V end was cut by 5 bases, the J end by 5 bases, with 16 bases between. CDR3: CASSLGGGPNEQYF. CDR3 sequence (DNA): TGTGCCAGCAGTCTAGGGGGGGGGCCCAACGAGCAGTACTTC.

The chain joins TRBV7-9 to TRBJ2-5; possible D gene TRBD2, 6 bases. This CDR3 comprises 17 residues. Between the trimmed V and J ends, which lost 3 bases and 5 bases, there was a span of 22 bases. Per the germline V gene, CDR1 is SEHNR and CDR2 is FQNEAQ (reference sequence). CDR3 region: CASSLANSGGFVETQYF. CDR3 sequence (DNA): TGTGCCAGCAGCTTGGCTAATAGCGGTGGGTTTGTTGAGACCCAGTACTTC.

The genes are TRBV10-1 and TRBJ2-1, with D unclear. V dropped 3 bases and J dropped 4 bases, with 4 bases sitting between them. Germline CDR1 reads WNHNN; CDR2 reads SYGVQD (reference sequence). The CDR3 spans 12 residues. This CDR3 reads CASSDTYNEQFF. CDR3 nucleotides: TGCGCCAGCAGTGACACTTACAATGAGCAGTTCTTC.

The V gene is TRBV5-4, the J gene TRBJ1-2; D might be TRBD1 (5 bases). The CDR3 is made up of 15 amino acids. Germline V lookup: CDR1 SGHNT, CDR2 YYREEE (reference sequence). Trimming took 1 base from V and 6 from J, leaving 16 bases between them. In DNA form, the CDR3 reads TGTGCCAGCAGCTTGTTAAAGCAGGGACTCCATGGCTACACCTTC. It codes for CASSLLKQGLHGYTF.

The chain combines TRBV6-5 with TRBJ1-1; D may be TRBD1 (6 bases). The length of the CDR3 is 14 residues. Trimming pared 3 bases from V and 5 bases from J, leaving 13 bases between. Germline V CDR1 and CDR2: MNHEY, SVGAGI. CDR3 region: CASSYTGYRTEAFF. The DNA for the CDR3 is TGTGCCAGCAGTTATACAGGGTATCGGACTGAAGCTTTCTTT.

The table lists this clone with a count of one. The chain couples TRBV9 to TRBJ2-5, with 7 bases matching TRBD2. This CDR3 is 15 amino acids long. CDR1 and CDR2 (germline): SGDLS, YYNGEE. Trimming at V came to 0 bases and at J to 2 bases, leaving 4 bases not matched to a gene. The CDR3 sequence: CASSVGRDYQETQYF. The CDR3 DNA reads TGTGCCAGCAGCGTAGGCCGGGACTATCAAGAGACCCAGTACTTC.

This chain links TRBV5-1 with TRBJ2-1, with a weak D call TRBD1 (6 bases). The CDR3 extends over 16 amino acids. V lost 1 base and J 5 bases, leaving 16 bases between the germline ends. CDR1 SGHRS and CDR2 YFSETQ come from the germline V gene. The DNA of the CDR3 is TGCGCCAGCAGCTTGCAGGGGACACCGCCGAACAATGAGCAGTTCTTC. It specifies CASSLQGTPPNNEQFF.

For this clone: The junction and the germline gene differ at one end; a read error may be behind it. V gene TRBV2 combines with J gene TRBJ2-5; D possibly corresponds to TRBD1 (6 bases). Gene TRBJ2-7 matches the end of the DNA better, so the J call may be wrong. Germline-derived CDR1 and CDR2 are SNHLY and FYNNEI. The CDR3 is made up of 12 amino acids. As DNA, the CDR3 is TGTGCCAGCAGAGAAGACAGGTACGAGCAGTACTTC. Translated: CASREDRYEQYF.

This chain uses TRBV6-1 with TRBJ1-2; D is undetermined. Germline lookup yields CDR1 MNHNS and CDR2 SASEGT. The V end lost 7 bases, the J end lost 4 bases, and 10 bases lay between the germline ends. The CDR3 contains 12 residues. CDR3 nucleotides: TGTGCCAGCAATAGTATGCTCTATGGCTACACCTTC. The encoded protein is CASNSMLYGYTF.

The genes are TRBV6-1 and TRBJ2-1; TRBD2 aligns across 9 bases. Germline loops: CDR1 MNHNS, CDR2 SASEGT. The CDR3 has 15 amino acids. Unmatched junction bases numbered 5, after V lost 1 base and J lost 7 bases. This CDR3 is CASSEESSGANEQFF. CDR3 DNA sequence: TGTGCCAGCAGTGAAGAATCTAGCGGGGCAAATGAGCAGTTCTTC.

The V gene is TRBV18, the J gene TRBJ1-5; possible D gene TRBD1, 5 bases. Per the germline V gene, CDR1 is KGHSH and CDR2 is LQKENI. The CDR3 runs to 15 residues. Trimming pared 6 bases from V and 4 bases from J, leaving 16 bases between. The CDR3 is CASSPGGEGNQPQHF. CDR3 DNA: TGTGCCAGCTCCCCCGGGGGGGAAGGGAATCAGCCCCAGCATTTT.

This clone was recorded a few times. The J gene is TRBJ1-6, the V gene TRBV6-6; TRBD1 matches at 9 bases. The CDR3 is 14 amino acids. V gave up 6 bases and J gave up 9 bases; unmatched junction bases: 6. From germline, CDR1 is MNHNY and CDR2 SVGAGI (reference sequence). CDR3 sequence: CASRPGQGSSPLHF. The CDR3 DNA sequence: TGTGCCAGCAGACCGGGACAGGGATCTTCACCCCTCCACTTT.

This clone was recorded a few times. This rearrangement joins TRBV6-6 to TRBJ1-1; D perhaps matches TRBD1 (6 bases). Trimming took off 6 bases at V and 3 bases at J, with 11 bases between the two ends. This CDR3 has 13 residues. The germline gives CDR1 MNHNY, CDR2 SVGAGI (reference sequence). As DNA, the CDR3 is TGTGCCAGCAGCTCACAGGGAGACACTGAAGCTTTCTTT. Protein: CASSSQGDTEAFF.

The chain employs TRBV6-5 and TRBJ2-1, with TRBD2 matching 12 bases. The CDR3 extends over 15 amino acids. V shed 2 bases, J shed 8 bases, and the junction held 4 bases outside the gene matches. CDR1 and CDR2 (germline): MNHEY, SVGAGI. The CDR3 protein is CASSYGLAGKDEQFF. The CDR3 coding sequence is TGTGCCAGCAGTTACGGACTAGCGGGGAAGGATGAGCAGTTCTTC.

The V call is TRBV5-4, the J call TRBJ1-1, with 8 positions matching TRBD1. Germline V gene sequence: CDR1 SGHNT, CDR2 YYREEE (reference sequence). V lost 1 base, J lost 1 base, and 0 bases stayed unmatched. This CDR3 is built from 14 residues. The CDR3 is CASSLTGGNTEAFF. CDR3 in DNA: TGTGCCAGCAGCTTGACAGGGGGGAACACTGAAGCTTTCTTT.

This clone has only one observation. This sequence joins TRBV6-5 and TRBJ2-7; a weak D match, TRBD1 (6 bases). CDR3 length equals 14 residues. The germline CDR1 and CDR2 sequences are MNHEY and SVGAGI. The V end was cut by 6 bases, the J end by 4 bases, with 16 bases between. The CDR3 sequence is CASRTQTGEYEQYF. CDR3 coding DNA: TGTGCCAGCAGAACACAGACAGGAGAATACGAGCAGTACTTC.

V usage is TRBV5-1 and J usage is TRBJ1-2; 8 nucleotides match TRBD1. V gave up 4 bases and J gave up 6 bases; unmatched junction bases: 11. CDR3 length equals 15 residues. Germline values: CDR1 SGHRS, CDR2 YFSETQ. The CDR3 nucleotides are TGCGCCAGCAGCCTTGTAGGACAGGGTGAGAATGGCTACACCTTC. Its protein is CASSLVGQGENGYTF.

The CDR3 here is CASSVDWNEQFF. The CDR3, as DNA: TGTGCCAGCAGCGTAGACTGGAATGAGCAGTTCTTC. The chain couples TRBV9 to TRBJ2-1; unclear D gene. Germline loops: CDR1 SGDLS, CDR2 YYNGEE. The V end lost 0 bases, the J end lost 7 bases, and 5 bases lay between the germline ends. This CDR3 has 12 amino acids.

A few counts support this clone. The chain couples TRBV6-5 to TRBJ2-7; TRBD1 agrees at 7 bases. The V and J ends lost 0 bases and 4 bases, in that order; junction bases with no gene match: 6. This CDR3 comprises 15 residues. Germline assignment: CDR1 MNHEY and CDR2 SVGAGI. The CDR3 sequence: CASSYSPGQPYEQYF. Written as DNA, the CDR3 is TGTGCCAGCAGTTACTCACCGGGACAGCCTTACGAGCAGTACTTC.

This clone was seen a handful of times. V gene TRBV4-1 combines with J gene TRBJ2-5; 8 nucleotides agree with TRBD1. V lost 1 base and J lost 1; bases outside the gene matches: 2. There are 15 residues in the CDR3. The germline V gene encodes CDR1 MGHRA and CDR2 YSYEKL. The DNA of the CDR3 is TGCGCCAGCAGCCAAGGTGGGACAGGCCAAGAGACCCAGTACTTC. As protein: CASSQGGTGQETQYF.

The CDR3: CASSPDRVIANTGELFF. As DNA, the CDR3 is TGTGCCAGCAGCCCGGACAGGGTCATAGCGAACACCGGGGAGCTGTTTTTT. The V gene is TRBV5-5, the J gene TRBJ2-2, with 8 bases lining up with TRBD1. The length of the CDR3 is 17 residues. Germline CDR1 reads SGHKS; CDR2 reads YYEKEE (reference sequence). The junction had 8 bases not matched to a gene; V was cut back by 4 bases and J by 0 bases.

V is TRBV18 and J is TRBJ1-1; 11 nucleotides align to TRBD1. The CDR3 spans 14 residues. V shed 2 bases and J 12 bases; nucleotides not matched to a gene: 8. In germline, CDR1 is KGHSH, CDR2 LQKENI. The CDR3 DNA reads as TGTGCCAGCTCACCAATCCGGGACAGGGGGGGTACTTTCTTT. Protein product: CASSPIRDRGGTFF.

This clone turned up a few times. The chain recombines TRBV6-1 with TRBJ2-7, with 14 nucleotides matching TRBD2. The V segment lost 7 bases and the J segment 6 bases; nucleotides outside the gene matches: 8. The germline CDR1 and CDR2 sequences are MNHNS and SASEGT. This CDR3 has 15 amino acids. Here the CDR3 DNA reads TGTGCCAGCACCCCGGGACTAGCGGGGGAATTCGAGCAGTACTTC. Translating gives CASTPGLAGEFEQYF.

This chain links TRBV25-1 with TRBJ1-6; D unclear. Germline assignment: CDR1 MGHDK and CDR2 SYGVNS. V lost 10 bases and J lost 10, with 20 bases in between. There are 14 residues in the CDR3. CDR3 in DNA: TGTGCCACCAGAGATACGGAGACCAGATCACCCCTCCACTTT. Its translation: CATRDTETRSPLHF.